The sequence of this TCR beta chain was determined in a study of blood T cell repertoires in COVID-19. About the study: There were acute and convalescent COVID-19 samples, and they came from the United States, Italy and Spain.

For this clone: Germline is not matched at one junction end, which may reflect a read error.

Profiling relied on immunoSEQ multiplex PCR, and the TCRdb table lists in-frame clones only, not all of them. The table lists 55,000 to 75,000 clones, approximately 87% of them singletons. The sequence was collected from a middle-aged man with active COVID-19. Sequenced sample: peripheral blood.

In DNA form, the CDR3 reads TGTGCCAGCAGCTTCGGGGGGCGTGGCACCGATACGCAGTATTTT. This codes for CASSFGGRGTDTQYF. The rearrangement links TRBV7-3 to TRBJ2-3; D possibly corresponds to TRBD2 (7 bases). CDR1 SGHTA and CDR2 FQGTGA come from the germline V gene. The CDR3 runs 15 residues.